This TCR beta chain was recorded in a study of blood T cells in healthy people across ages. Study-wide points: Any changes in expanded clonotypes were possibly confounded, as donor CMV status remained unknown. In older individuals, TCR beta diversity per million T cells was lower, falling roughly linearly with age.

CDR1 and CDR2 from the germline V gene are SGHAT and FQNNGV. The CDR3 runs to 13 residues. V was trimmed by 6 bases and J by 5 bases, leaving 10 bases between them. At least ten counts were recorded for this clonotype. Its antigen remains unknown. Alongside a J-beta primer mix, a sample-barcoded 5' primer served in a second PCR lasting roughly 6 to 11 cycles. All samples yielded 3 million or more CDR3-containing paired-end reads. TCRdb re-called the 5' RACE reads through MiXCR, storing one row per CDR3 protein. This sample has some 730,000 distinct CDR3 sequences; about a fifth occur once, and the top ten carry roughly 22%.

The sequenced sample was blood. This TCR was recovered from a man between 65 and 80 years old in good health. The gene calls are TRBV11-2 and TRBJ2-2, with TRBD1 as a possible D gene (6 bases). The CDR3 loop reads CASSFRGTGELFF. The DNA for the CDR3 is TGTGCCAGCAGTTTTAGGGGGACCGGGGAGCTGTTTTTT.